The source of this T cell receptor beta chain is a study of CD8+CD57+ T cells in acquired aplastic anemia. Background on the study: Across the sorted CD4+ and CD8+ cells, DNA amounts averaged 3.2 ug.

Using genomic DNA as the template, TCR beta VDJ and CDR3 profiling was carried out. TCRdb redid the calling of the reads with MiXCR, one entry per CDR3 protein. Of some 120,000 distinct CDR3 sequences listed, 40% to 60% are singletons. Germline V gene lookup returns CDR1 SGHTA and CDR2 FQGNSA. With 7 bases removed from V and 3 bases from J, the gap between germline ends came to 16 bases. The CDR3 loop spans 16 amino acids. This clonotype was detected ten times or more. Its antigen is not identified. Study-wide points: Twenty-nine CD8+ CDR3 sequences were shared between patients and controls. Patients did not significantly differ from controls in CD8+ Simpson's diversity.

The sample was sorted CD4+, CD8+, or CD8+CD57+ T cells (not recorded which) from PBMCs. V gene TRBV7-2 combines with J gene TRBJ1-6; no firm D call. The sequence was obtained from a human donor in good health, serving as a control. The CDR3 region is CASTQVSTNYNSPLHF. CDR3 in DNA: TGTGCCAGCACCCAAGTTTCGACGAACTATAATTCACCCCTCCACTTT.